The source of this T cell receptor beta chain is a study of a mutant IDH1 vaccine in newly diagnosed glioma. Method: immunoSEQ multiplex PCR; TCRdb's copy keeps in-frame clones and lacks some. Of 45,000 to 60,000 clones listed, more than 70% were seen once; the top ten hold approximately 5.2%. Stated time point: week 5, during vaccination. Vaccine doses each comprised 300 ug of mutant IDH1 20-mer peptide, with topical imiquimod. This CDR3 spans 12 amino acids. Trimming pared 3 bases from V and 4 bases from J, leaving 6 bases between. From germline, CDR1 is ENHRY and CDR2 SYGVKD. Only a few counts were recorded for this clone. Its specificity is unknown.

The sequenced sample was PBMCs, obtained from a glioma patient whose treatment included an IDH1 peptide vaccine. The receptor comes from a man aged 45-65 years with glioma. This chain links TRBV10-3 with TRBJ1-1; D gene ambiguous. CDR3 nucleotide sequence: TGTGCCATCAGTGAAAGTGGCACTGAAGCTTTCTTT. The encoded protein is CAISESGTEAFF.